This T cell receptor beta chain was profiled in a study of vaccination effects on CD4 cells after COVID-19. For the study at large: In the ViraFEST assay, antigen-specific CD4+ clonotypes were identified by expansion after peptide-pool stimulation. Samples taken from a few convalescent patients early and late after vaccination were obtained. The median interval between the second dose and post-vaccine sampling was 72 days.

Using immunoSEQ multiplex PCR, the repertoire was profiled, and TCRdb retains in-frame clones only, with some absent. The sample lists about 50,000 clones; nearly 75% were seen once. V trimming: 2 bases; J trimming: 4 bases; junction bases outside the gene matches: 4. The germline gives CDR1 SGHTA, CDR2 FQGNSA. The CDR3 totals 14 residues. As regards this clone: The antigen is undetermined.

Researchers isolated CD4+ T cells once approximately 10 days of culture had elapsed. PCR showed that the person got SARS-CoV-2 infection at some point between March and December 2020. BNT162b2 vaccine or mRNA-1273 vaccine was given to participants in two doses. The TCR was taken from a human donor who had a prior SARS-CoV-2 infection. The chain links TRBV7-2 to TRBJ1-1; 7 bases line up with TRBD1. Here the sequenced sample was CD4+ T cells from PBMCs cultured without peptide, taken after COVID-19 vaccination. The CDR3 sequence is CASSLISGGTEAFF. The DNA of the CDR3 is TGTGCCAGCAGCTTAATCTCAGGGGGCACTGAAGCTTTCTTT. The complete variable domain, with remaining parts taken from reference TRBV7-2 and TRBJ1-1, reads GAGVSQSPSNKVTEKGKDVELRCDPISGHTALYWYRQSLGQGLEFLIYFQGNSAPDKSGLPSDRFSAERTGGSVSTLTIQRTQQEDSAVYLCASSLISGGTEAFFGQGTRLTVV.